This T cell receptor beta chain stems from a study of cytomegalovirus exposure and HLA in healthy donors. After removal of 6 bases from V and 1 base from J, the junction contained 9 bases not matched to a gene. The length of the CDR3 is 17 residues. The germline gives CDR1 SNHLY, CDR2 FYNNEI. PCR amplification relied on 60 Vbeta primers (plus 13 Jbeta primers). Sequencing was performed with immunoSEQ multiplex PCR; in TCRdb, only in-frame clones are kept and a portion is missing. The repertoire includes approximately 120,000 clones, 70% to 80% of them detected once, and 1.9% sits in the top ten. Donors consisted of healthy bone marrow donors.

Input material: PBMCs. This chain uses TRBV2 with TRBJ2-1; 10 positions match TRBD2. The receptor's source is a man aged 50 to 59 in good health and CMV-seronegative. The CDR3 coding sequence is TGTGCCAGCAGCGCCGAAAGCGGGGGGGCTTCCTACAATGAGCAGTTCTTC. Amino acid sequence: CASSAESGGASYNEQFF.